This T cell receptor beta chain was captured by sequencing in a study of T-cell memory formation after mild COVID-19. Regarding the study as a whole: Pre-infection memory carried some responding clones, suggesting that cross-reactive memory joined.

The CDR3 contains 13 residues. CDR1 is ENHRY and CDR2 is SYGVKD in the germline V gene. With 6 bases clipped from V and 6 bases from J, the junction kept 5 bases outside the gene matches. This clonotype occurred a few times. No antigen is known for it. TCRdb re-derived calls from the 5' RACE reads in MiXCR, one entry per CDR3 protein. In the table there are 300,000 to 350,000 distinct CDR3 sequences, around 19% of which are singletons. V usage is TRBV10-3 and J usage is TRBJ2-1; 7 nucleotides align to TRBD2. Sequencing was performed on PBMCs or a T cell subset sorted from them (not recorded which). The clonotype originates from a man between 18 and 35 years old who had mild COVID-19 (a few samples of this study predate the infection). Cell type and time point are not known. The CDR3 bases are TGTGCCATCAGGCCAGCGGGGCCCAATGAGCAGTTCTTC. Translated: CAIRPAGPNEQFF.